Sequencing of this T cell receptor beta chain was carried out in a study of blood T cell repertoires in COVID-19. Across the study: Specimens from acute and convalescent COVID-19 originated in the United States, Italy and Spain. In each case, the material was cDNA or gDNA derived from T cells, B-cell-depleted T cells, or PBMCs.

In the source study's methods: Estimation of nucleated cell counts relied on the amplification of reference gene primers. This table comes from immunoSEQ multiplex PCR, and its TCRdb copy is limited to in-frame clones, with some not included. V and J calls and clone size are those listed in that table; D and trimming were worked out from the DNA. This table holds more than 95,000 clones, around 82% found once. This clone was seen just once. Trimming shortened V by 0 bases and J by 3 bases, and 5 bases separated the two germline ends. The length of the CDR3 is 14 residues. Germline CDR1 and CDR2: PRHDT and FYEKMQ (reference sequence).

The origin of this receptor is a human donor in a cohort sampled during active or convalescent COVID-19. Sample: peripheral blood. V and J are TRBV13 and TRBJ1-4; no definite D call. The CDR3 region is CASSLGRANEKLFF. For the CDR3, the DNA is TGTGCCAGCAGCTTAGGGCGAGCTAATGAAAAACTGTTTTTT.